Listed below are T cell receptor beta chains from one sample, sequenced in a study of shared clonotypes between healthy human individuals. Produced via immunoSEQ multiplex PCR; TCRdb's table is partial and in-frame only. The sample includes about 2 million clones, approximately 95% seen only once; the top ten take 1.2%. What was sequenced was naive CD8+ T cells sorted from blood. The receptors shown here come from a man younger than 30 in good health. The CDR3 runs from the conserved cysteine through the conserved F or W. D genes are given only for firm matches. Clone size is given for some rows only: seen once, a few or many times, or a class if the clone is expanded.

J gene	clone size	V gene	D gene	CDR3 protein	CDR3 DNA
TRBJ2-2	-	TRBV4-1	TRBD2	CASSPRTSGAAGELFF	TGCGCCAGCAGCCCACGGACTAGCGGGGCGGCCGGGGAGCTGTTTTTT
TRBJ2-1	-	TRBV12-5	-	CARGSSFNEQFF	TGTGCTAGGGGTTCGTCCTTCAATGAGCAGTTCTTC
TRBJ2-7	-	TRBV21-1	-	CASRPGDEQYF	TGTGCCAGCAGGCCCGGAGACGAGCAGTACTTC
TRBJ2-7	-	TRBV4-1	TRBD2	CASSHPSGGYEQYF	TGCGCCAGCAGCCATCCCTCGGGGGGCTACGAGCAGTACTTC
TRBJ1-1	-	TRBV7-9	-	CASSLEKMMNTEAFF	TGTGCCAGCAGCTTAGAGAAGATGATGAACACTGAAGCTTTCTTT
TRBJ2-1	-	TRBV7-9	-	CASSLRVVGNEQFF	TGTGCCAGCAGCTTAAGGGTAGTGGGCAATGAGCAGTTCTTC
TRBJ2-1	-	TRBV6-5	-	CASSYSGGGSYNEQFF	TGTGCCAGCAGTTACTCGGGGGGAGGCTCCTACAATGAGCAGTTCTTC
TRBJ2-1	-	TRBV2	TRBD2	CASSEIAGGQNEQFF	TGTGCCAGCAGTGAAATAGCGGGAGGCCAGAATGAGCAGTTCTTC
TRBJ2-5	-	TRBV4-3	-	CASSQARTTVGKETQYF	TGCGCCAGCAGCCAAGCCCGTACGACAGTTGGAAAAGAGACCCAGTACTTC
TRBJ2-1	-	TRBV6-1	TRBD2	CASSDVTSGIYNEQFF	TGTGCCAGCAGTGATGTAACTAGCGGGATCTACAATGAGCAGTTCTTC
TRBJ2-7	-	TRBV6-6	-	CASSYLADYEQYF	TGTGCCAGCAGTTACTTGGCAGACTACGAGCAGTACTTC
TRBJ2-3	-	TRBV2	TRBD2	CASRDEMLLAGDTDTQYF	TGTGCCAGCAGGGACGAGATGCTACTAGCGGGAGACACAGATACGCAGTATTTT
TRBJ2-1	-	TRBV13	-	CASSLGRWEDEQFF	TGTGCCAGCAGCTTAGGCCGTTGGGAAGATGAGCAGTTCTTC
TRBJ1-4	-	TRBV4-3	TRBD1	CASSRTGGATNEKLFF	TGCGCCAGCAGCCGAACAGGGGGCGCAACTAATGAAAAACTGTTTTTT
TRBJ2-3	once	TRBV5-4	-	CASSLDRTIPDTQYF	TGTGCCAGCAGCTTGGATCGGACTATCCCAGATACGCAGTATTTT
TRBJ2-7	-	TRBV6-6	TRBD1	CASSWDRGSYEQYF	TGTGCCAGCAGTTGGGACAGGGGGTCCTACGAGCAGTACTTC
TRBJ2-7	-	TRBV29-1	TRBD1	CSILTGVAYEQYF	TGCAGCATACTTACAGGGGTGGCCTACGAGCAGTACTTC
TRBJ1-2	-	TRBV29-1	-	CSVEYGMAVYGYTF	TGCAGCGTTGAATACGGGATGGCAGTCTATGGCTACACCTTC
TRBJ1-2	-	TRBV4-3	-	CASSQEGGGIDYGYTF	TGCGCCAGCAGCCAAGAAGGGGGGGGTATAGACTATGGCTACACCTTC
TRBJ1-1	-	TRBV27	-	CASSSWGRTEAFF	TGTGCCAGCAGTTCGTGGGGCCGCACTGAAGCTTTCTTT
TRBJ2-7	-	TRBV5-8	-	CASSLTGREGYEQYF	TGTGCCAGCAGCCTAACCGGACGTGAAGGGTACGAGCAGTACTTC
TRBJ2-3	-	TRBV27	TRBD1	CASSLAGTARPDTQYF	TGTGCCAGCAGTTTAGCCGGGACAGCACGGCCAGATACGCAGTATTTT
TRBJ2-1	once	TRBV25-1	-	CASSEGPILGNEQFF	TGTGCCAGCAGTGAAGGACCAATTCTCGGGAATGAGCAGTTCTTC
TRBJ2-3	-	TRBV2	-	CASSEASTDTQYF	TGTGCCAGCAGTGAAGCGAGCACAGATACGCAGTATTTT
TRBJ2-2	-	TRBV13	-	CASAGAGELFF	TGTGCCAGCGCAGGGGCCGGGGAGCTGTTTTTT
TRBJ1-1	-	TRBV7-2	-	CASTLRGVTNTEAFF	TGTGCCAGCACACTTAGAGGGGTGACGAACACTGAAGCTTTCTTT